The 6 T cell receptor beta chains reported below all come from one sample, sequenced in a study of blood T cell repertoires in COVID-19. TCRdb's copy holds only in-frame clones and misses some; the assay was immunoSEQ multiplex PCR. Of approximately 360,000 clones in the sample, around 87% are singletons; the top ten hold around 0.97%. Sample: PBMCs or T cells enriched from blood (not recorded which). The receptors were gathered from a woman aged 30 to 39 with acute COVID-19.

CDR3: CASGLAGGIEQFF. The CDR3 DNA is TGTGCCAGCGGACTAGCGGGCGGGATCGAGCAGTTCTTC. The chain is built from TRBV27 and TRBJ2-1; 11 bases align to TRBD2. The CDR3 is made up of 13 amino acids. J lost 10 bases, V lost 8 bases, and 7 bases had no gene match. Germline V CDR1 and CDR2: MNHEY, SMNVEV (reference sequence).

The table lists this clone with a few counts. This chain links TRBV2 with TRBJ1-5; a possible D gene is TRBD1 (6 bases). The V gene's germline CDR1 is SNHLY and CDR2 FYNNEI. V lost 5 bases and J lost 0, with 11 bases in between. The CDR3 is 15 residues long. CDR3 sequence reads: CASSSQGNSNQPQHF. In DNA form, the CDR3 reads TGTGCCAGCAGTTCTCAGGGGAATAGCAATCAGCCCCAGCATTTT.

V is TRBV7-6 and J is TRBJ2-1; 11 bases line up with TRBD2. V was pared by 1 base and J by 0 bases, with 14 bases of the junction left unmatched. This CDR3 is 21 amino acids long. Germline CDR1 and CDR2: SGHVS and FNYEAQ. The CDR3 DNA is TGTGCCAGCAGCTTAGTTGCGATGGGGCTAGCGGGGGGCATCTCCTACAATGAGCAGTTCTTC. Translation: CASSLVAMGLAGGISYNEQFF.

V and J are TRBV18 and TRBJ2-2; weak D call: TRBD1 (5 bases). CDR1 and CDR2 (germline): KGHSH, LQKENI. The CDR3 is 18 amino acids. Trimming left V 3 bases short and J 0 bases short, with 17 bases between. The CDR3 sequence: CASSPGREVRSNTGELFF. CDR3 coding DNA: TGTGCCAGCTCACCGGGCAGGGAAGTTCGATCGAACACCGGGGAGCTGTTTTTT.

The chain is built from TRBV9 and TRBJ2-1, with D possibly being TRBD1 (5 bases). V shed 0 bases and J shed 3 bases, with 13 bases lying between them. CDR3 size: 16 residues. Per germline, CDR1 SGDLS and CDR2 YYNGEE. This CDR3 is CASSVELGEVYNEQFF. The DNA of the CDR3 is TGTGCCAGCAGCGTAGAATTAGGGGAAGTCTACAATGAGCAGTTCTTC.

The V call is TRBV5-1, the J call TRBJ1-5; 9 nucleotides agree with TRBD1. Germline CDR1 is SGHRS and CDR2 is YFSETQ. J gave up 6 bases and V 0 bases, and 4 bases lay outside the gene matches. This CDR3 is built from 15 residues. CDR3 coding DNA: TGCGCCAGCAGCTTGGAGGGACAGGGTGGTCAGCCCCAGCATTTT. Its protein is CASSLEGQGGQPQHF.